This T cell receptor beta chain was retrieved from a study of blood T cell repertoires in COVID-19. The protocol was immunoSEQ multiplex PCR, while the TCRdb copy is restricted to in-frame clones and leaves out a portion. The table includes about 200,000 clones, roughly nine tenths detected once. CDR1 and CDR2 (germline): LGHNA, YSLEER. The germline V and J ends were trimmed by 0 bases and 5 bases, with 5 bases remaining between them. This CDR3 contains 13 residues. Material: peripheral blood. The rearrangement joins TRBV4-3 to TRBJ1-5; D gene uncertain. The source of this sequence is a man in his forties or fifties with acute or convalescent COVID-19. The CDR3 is CASSQDPDQPQHF. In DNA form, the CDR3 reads TGCGCCAGCAGCCAAGATCCCGATCAGCCCCAGCATTTT.